This T cell receptor beta chain was observed in a study of human T cells and chemical hapten exposure (dated by TCRdb to 2020 to 2022). Broadly, across the study: Libraries were pooled for sequencing, and variation in per-sample TCR yields was attributed mainly to small differences in library volumes within the pool. Both TCR alpha and TCR beta chains were sequenced from each blood RNA sample. Peripheral blood TCR repertoire changes were tracked in vivo in alopecia patients during primary and secondary sensitization to the hapten diphenylcyclopropenone (DPC).

Library prep was done by 5' RACE. The instrument given in TCRdb is Illumina MiSeq. During library preparation, unique molecular identifiers were attached to individual cDNA molecules so that TCRs could be counted quantitatively and reproducibly. As for how the authors treated the data: Samples had a median of roughly 99,000 TCRs, with a range from about 20,000 to 690,600. V, J and CDR3 annotation of the TCR reads was carried out using the Decombinator software suite. To make PS versus PT1 abundance plots, every sample was subsampled to the same number of TCRs (28,000). Expanded TCRs were defined as absent before sensitization and observed at least eight times at the 2-week time point. The public reads were reanalyzed by TCRdb: fastp trimming at Q25, MiXCR alignment, in-frame beta chains only. Entries are consolidated by CDR3 protein sequence, retaining the most common genes and DNA. The V and J calls follow TCRdb's processing rather than the paper's. Recorded for this sample are 75,000 or so distinct CDR3 sequences; approximately 15% of them occurred a single time. Clones ranked in the top ten supply 6.5% to 7% of the sample.

This clonotype has more than one count but fewer than ten. Its binding antigen is unknown. No quality values exist for individual bases; no much larger clone is one base distant. What the study reported, not specific to this receptor: Repeated subsampling changed both the strength of the expansion versus patch-test correlation and the threshold at which the correlation became significant. The number of TCRs above 1 in 1000 frequency did not change with DPC sensitization; there was no evidence of global repertoire structure alterations.

Unfractionated whole blood was collected in Tempus Blood RNA tubes, and total RNA was extracted from that blood. A handful of healthy volunteers were used as TCR sequencing controls and were bled at day 0, 2 weeks and 6 weeks. The clonotype originates from a female donor in good health.

CDR3 protein: CSATTDTQYF. The base sequence is TGCAGTGCGACCACAGATACGCAGTATTTT. This sequence uses TRBV20-1 and TRBJ2-3; too little of a D gene remains to name it. The germline ends are 3 bases apart after V is trimmed by 6 bases and J by 2 bases. The CDR1 and CDR2 encoded by the germline V gene (reference sequence) are DFQATT and SNEGSKA. Counted from cysteine to phenylalanine, this CDR3 has 10 amino acids. The sequence is cut down to CDR3 DNA, 30 bases in frame from base 1.